This T cell receptor beta chain originates from a study of cytomegalovirus exposure and HLA in healthy donors. Across the whole study: The Caucasian-associated ancestry cluster held roughly 81% of 398 genotyped donors.

Donors were ostensibly healthy at sampling, although undocumented immune exposures were probable. V lost 8 bases to trimming and J lost 2 bases, with 14 bases between them. Germline values: CDR1 MNHEY, CDR2 SMNVEV (reference sequence). This CDR3 has 14 residues. Turning to this clone: Its antigen remains unknown.

Study-level points and caveats: Later analysis suggested most CMV-associated TCR beta chains were HLA-restricted.

Vbeta (60) and Jbeta (13) primers were used in the PCR. Under the authors' procedure: Unique TCR beta chains numbered roughly 83 million in a later analysis, with roughly 10 million shared. Some clones are missing from TCRdb's copy, which holds only in-frame ones; the method was immunoSEQ multiplex PCR. For V, J and clone size, that table is used; D and trimming come from the DNA. This sample yields approximately 150,000 clones, of which about four fifths are seen a single time; about 7.9% belongs to the top ten. Source material: PBMCs. This sequence joins TRBV27 and TRBJ2-3; tentatively, D is TRBD2 (6 bases). The TCR sequence derives from a male donor in good health and CMV-seropositive. The CDR3 DNA reads TGTGCCAGCCAGGGAGCGGGTTACACAGATACGCAGTATTTT. Protein product: CASQGAGYTDTQYF.